The 8 T cell receptor beta chains below come from one sample, sequenced in a study of beta chain features in type 1 diabetes. The investigators reverse transcribed all of the isolated RNA, so they sequenced expressed TCRB transcripts. TCRdb's copy holds only in-frame clones and misses some; the assay was immunoSEQ multiplex PCR. The sample includes almost 250,000 clones, roughly 15% of them seen just once. Sequenced input: naive CD4+ T cells from blood. These receptors were collected from a woman aged 40 to 50 in good health.

The chain uses TRBV27 and TRBJ2-3, with 7 nucleotides matching TRBD1. V trimming: 0 bases; J trimming: 5 bases; junction bases outside the gene matches: 5. This CDR3 is 15 amino acids long. The V gene's germline CDR1 is MNHEY and CDR2 SMNVEV (reference sequence). The CDR3 sequence: CASSLSRTGGDTQYF. The CDR3 DNA reads TGTGCCAGCAGTTTATCCCGGACAGGTGGAGATACGCAGTATTTT.

This sequence joins TRBV4-1 and TRBJ1-5, with D uncertain. CDR3 length equals 12 residues. Germline CDR1 is MGHRA and CDR2 is YSYEKL. V dropped 3 bases and J dropped 5 bases, with 5 bases sitting between them. The CDR3 DNA reads as TGCGCCAGCAGCCATGTAGATCAGCCCCAGCATTTT. Residues: CASSHVDQPQHF.

The chain joins TRBV6-5 to TRBJ2-7, with D maybe TRBD2 (5 bases). Germline CDR1 MNHEY, CDR2 SVGAGI. The CDR3 has 14 amino acids. V lost 0 bases and J 2 bases, leaving 8 bases between the germline ends. The CDR3 coding sequence is TGTGCCAGCAGTTACTCCCACGGGACCTACGAGCAGTACTTC. Its protein is CASSYSHGTYEQYF.

CDR3 in DNA: TGTGCCAGCTCAGGTGGGCCTCCTCGGGGCGAGCAGTACTTC. Protein sequence: CASSGGPPRGEQYF. The chain joins TRBV18 to TRBJ2-7; D might be TRBD2 (5 bases). The germline V gene encodes CDR1 KGHSH and CDR2 LQKENI. The CDR3 runs 14 residues. Trimming removed 5 bases from V and 6 bases from J, with 17 bases in between.

A few counts support this clone. CDR3 nucleotides: TGCGCCAGCAGCTTGGTCGGGACAGGGAAAGAGACCCAGTACTTC. It encodes CASSLVGTGKETQYF. The genes are TRBV5-1 and TRBJ2-5, with 9 bases matching TRBD1. Germline V lookup: CDR1 SGHRS, CDR2 YFSETQ. Trimming removed 0 bases from V and 3 bases from J; junction bases left unmatched: 3. This CDR3 spans 15 amino acids.

The CDR3 is CASSYTQGALSDTQYF. The CDR3 region has the DNA TGTGCCAGCAGCTATACCCAGGGGGCGTTGTCAGATACGCAGTATTTT. This sequence joins TRBV11-2 and TRBJ2-3; 8 nucleotides align to TRBD1. Germline assignment: CDR1 SGHAT and CDR2 FQNNGV. CDR3 length: 16 residues. Unmatched junction bases numbered 10, after V lost 4 bases and J lost 4 bases.

The chain combines TRBV5-1 with TRBJ2-5; 15 positions match TRBD2. The germline CDR1 and CDR2 sequences are SGHRS and YFSETQ. The trim removed 4 bases at V and 4 bases at J, leaving 2 bases unmatched. This CDR3 spans 15 amino acids. CDR3 region: CASSTGLAGGETQYF. CDR3 nucleotides: TGCGCCAGCAGCACGGGACTAGCGGGGGGAGAGACCCAGTACTTC.

Only a few counts were recorded for this clone. The chain uses TRBV7-2 and TRBJ1-2; 10 nucleotides line up with TRBD1. Losses at the gene ends were 3 bases for V and 4 bases for J; bases not matched to a gene: 11. Germline loops: CDR1 SGHTA, CDR2 FQGNSA. CDR3 length: 17 amino acids. The CDR3 protein is CASSFPRQGAQAYGYTF. For the CDR3, the DNA is TGTGCCAGCAGCTTCCCGAGACAGGGGGCGCAAGCCTATGGCTACACCTTC. Using reference TRBV7-2 and TRBJ1-2 for the parts outside the CDR3, the full variable domain is GAGVSQSPSNKVTEKGKDVELRCDPISGHTALYWYRQSLGQGLEFLIYFQGNSAPDKSGLPSDRFSAERTGGSVSTLTIQRTQQEDSAVYLCASSFPRQGAQAYGYTFGSGTRLTVV.